The rows below give T cell receptor beta chains drawn from one sample of a study of blood T cell repertoires in COVID-19. Clones were read by immunoSEQ multiplex PCR, and TCRdb kept only the in-frame ones, dropping some. Of 250,000 or so clones in the sample, about four fifths were seen once. What was sequenced was peripheral blood. The receptors here all came from an elderly man with acute or convalescent COVID-19. Both conserved end residues are part of each CDR3. The D gene is left open where the match is weak. Some rows have no size entry. The others give once, few or many, or a class for an expanded clone.

v_call: TRBV5-1; d_call: .; clone_size: once; j_call: TRBJ1-3; cdr3_nt: TGCGCCAGCAGCTCCGGAAACACCGGGAGCTCTGGAAACACCATATATTTT; cdr3_aa: CASSSGNTGSSGNTIYF
v_call: TRBV6-5; d_call: TRBD2; clone_size: .; j_call: TRBJ2-7; cdr3_nt: TGTGCCAGCAGTCCCCGGACTAGCGGGGGAACAGGGCAGTACTTC; cdr3_aa: CASSPRTSGGTGQYF
v_call: TRBV2; d_call: .; clone_size: .; j_call: TRBJ1-5; cdr3_nt: TGTGCCAGCGGGGGCCGGACCCAGCATTTT; cdr3_aa: CASGGRTQHF
v_call: TRBV28; d_call: TRBD1; clone_size: once; j_call: TRBJ2-3; cdr3_nt: TGTGCCAGCAACTTGGGACAGCCAGGAACCAATACGCAGTATTTT; cdr3_aa: CASNLGQPGTNTQYF
v_call: TRBV3-1/TRBV3-2; d_call: TRBD1; clone_size: .; j_call: TRBJ2-7; cdr3_nt: TGTGCCAGCAGCTTCAGGGACAGATCCTACGAGCAGTACTTC; cdr3_aa: CASSFRDRSYEQYF
v_call: TRBV11-2; d_call: TRBD2; clone_size: .; j_call: TRBJ2-1; cdr3_nt: TGTGCCAGCAGCCCCGGGACTAGCGGGAGACGAAGGAATGAGCAGTTCTTC; cdr3_aa: CASSPGTSGRRRNEQFF
v_call: TRBV28; d_call: TRBD2; clone_size: .; j_call: TRBJ2-7; cdr3_nt: TGTGCCAGCAGTTTTCCGGGGACTACCTCCTACGAGCAGTACTTC; cdr3_aa: CASSFPGTTSYEQYF
v_call: TRBV19; d_call: .; clone_size: .; j_call: TRBJ1-2; cdr3_nt: TGTGCCAGTAGTATAGCTTCAGGGTTGAGATATGGCTACACCTTC; cdr3_aa: CASSIASGLRYGYTF
v_call: TRBV9; d_call: TRBD1; clone_size: .; j_call: TRBJ2-3; cdr3_nt: TGTGCCAGCAGCGCGGGGACAGGGGGCAGAGTAGATACGCAGTATTTT; cdr3_aa: CASSAGTGGRVDTQYF
v_call: TRBV19; d_call: .; clone_size: .; j_call: TRBJ1-3; cdr3_nt: TGTGCCAGTAGTATGCCCCGATCTACTGGAAACACCATATATTTT; cdr3_aa: CASSMPRSTGNTIYF
v_call: TRBV6-4; d_call: .; clone_size: .; j_call: TRBJ1-2; cdr3_nt: TGTGCCAGCAGTGACTCGTCGGTTCCCTCTAACTATGGCTACACCTTC; cdr3_aa: CASSDSSVPSNYGYTF
v_call: TRBV28; d_call: .; clone_size: .; j_call: TRBJ1-2; cdr3_nt: TGTGCCAGCGTTCGGGGGGGGACGGACTATGGCTACACCTTC; cdr3_aa: CASVRGGTDYGYTF
v_call: TRBV5-1; d_call: .; clone_size: .; j_call: TRBJ2-5; cdr3_nt: TGCGCCAGCAGCTTGGCGCGTCGCATCGCCGGGGAGACCCAGTACTTC; cdr3_aa: CASSLARRIAGETQYF
v_call: TRBV12-3/TRBV12-4; d_call: .; clone_size: .; j_call: TRBJ1-1; cdr3_nt: TGTGCCAGCAGTGTTGACAGACACACTGAAGCTTTCTTT; cdr3_aa: CASSVDRHTEAFF
v_call: TRBV3-1/TRBV3-2; d_call: TRBD1; clone_size: .; j_call: TRBJ1-4; cdr3_nt: TGTGCCAGCAGTCGACAGGGAAGTGAAAAACTGTTTTTT; cdr3_aa: CASSRQGSEKLFF
v_call: TRBV3-1/TRBV3-2; d_call: TRBD2; clone_size: few; j_call: TRBJ2-7; cdr3_nt: TGTGCCAGCAGCCAGCCCCGTGGGACTAGCGGGACCTACGAGCAGTACTTC; cdr3_aa: CASSQPRGTSGTYEQYF
v_call: TRBV4-1; d_call: .; clone_size: .; j_call: TRBJ1-2; cdr3_nt: TGCGCCAGCAGCCCATCGCGGATCGTGGGGCGCTCCTATGGCTACACCTTC; cdr3_aa: CASSPSRIVGRSYGYTF
v_call: TRBV19; d_call: TRBD1; clone_size: .; j_call: TRBJ1-1; cdr3_nt: TGTGCCAGTAGTAGCTCCACTTACAGGGGAACTGAAGCTTTCTTT; cdr3_aa: CASSSSTYRGTEAFF
v_call: TRBV11-2; d_call: TRBD1; clone_size: .; j_call: TRBJ1-5; cdr3_nt: TGTGCCAGCAGCCCGGGACAGCATAGCAATCAGCCCCAGCATTTT; cdr3_aa: CASSPGQHSNQPQHF
v_call: TRBV5-1; d_call: .; clone_size: .; j_call: TRBJ2-7; cdr3_nt: TGCGCCAGCAGCTTGTCGGTCTCCGAGCAGTACTTC; cdr3_aa: CASSLSVSEQYF
v_call: TRBV19; d_call: TRBD1; clone_size: .; j_call: TRBJ1-2; cdr3_nt: TGTGCCAGTAGTCCCAGGGGCGGACAGGGCTATGGCTACACCTTC; cdr3_aa: CASSPRGGQGYGYTF
v_call: TRBV6-5; d_call: TRBD1; clone_size: .; j_call: TRBJ2-7; cdr3_nt: TGTGCCAGCAGTACCAGGGGACAGTCCTACGAGCAGTACTTC; cdr3_aa: CASSTRGQSYEQYF
v_call: TRBV10-1; d_call: .; clone_size: once; j_call: TRBJ2-3; cdr3_nt: TGCGCCAGCAGTGAGCCCCCGGGAGATACGCAGTATTTT; cdr3_aa: CASSEPPGDTQYF
v_call: TRBV6-5; d_call: TRBD1; clone_size: .; j_call: TRBJ1-4; cdr3_nt: TGTGCCAGCAGTTACTCGAACAGGGGAAGGGAAAAACTGTTTTTT; cdr3_aa: CASSYSNRGREKLFF
v_call: TRBV27; d_call: .; clone_size: .; j_call: TRBJ1-5; cdr3_nt: TGTGCCAGCAGTTTCGGGGATGGGGAGCCCCAGCATTTT; cdr3_aa: CASSFGDGEPQHF
v_call: TRBV29-1; d_call: TRBD2; clone_size: once; j_call: TRBJ2-5; cdr3_nt: TGCAGCGTTGGGCCGGGAGGGCCAGAGACCCAGTACTTC; cdr3_aa: CSVGPGGPETQYF
v_call: TRBV6-5; d_call: TRBD2; clone_size: .; j_call: TRBJ2-1; cdr3_nt: TGTGCCAGCAATGGACTAGGTACCTACAATGAGCAGTTCTTC; cdr3_aa: CASNGLGTYNEQFF
v_call: TRBV28; d_call: TRBD1; clone_size: .; j_call: TRBJ1-4; cdr3_nt: TGTGCCAGCAGTTTCCATTTAGGGACAGGGAAGGAAAAACTGTTTTTT; cdr3_aa: CASSFHLGTGKEKLFF
v_call: TRBV2; d_call: .; clone_size: .; j_call: TRBJ1-5; cdr3_nt: TGTGCCAGCAGTGAGATCCAGGGCAATCAGCCCCAGCATTTT; cdr3_aa: CASSEIQGNQPQHF
v_call: TRBV6-6; d_call: TRBD1; clone_size: .; j_call: TRBJ2-1; cdr3_nt: TGTGCCAGCAGTAACCCGGGACAGGGGGCGCGGAATGAGCAGTTCTTC; cdr3_aa: CASSNPGQGARNEQFF